Following are 23 T cell receptor beta chains from one sample sequenced in a study of CD8 T cells in Susac syndrome. Reverse transcription used roughly 0.45 to 1 ug RNA and random hexamers. A single record per CDR3 protein comes from TCRdb applying MiXCR to the immunoSEQ multiplex PCR reads. This table has about 150,000 distinct CDR3 sequences, 85% to 95% appearing once. Specimen: CD4+ T cells from PBMCs. These receptors originate from a human donor with Susac syndrome.

This sequence joins TRBV3-1 and TRBJ2-7; no clear D gene. The CDR3 covers 12 residues. Germline V gives CDR1 LGHDT, CDR2 YNNKEL (reference sequence). The V end lost 11 bases, the J end lost 6 bases, and 17 bases lay between the germline ends. The CDR3 DNA sequence: TGTGCCTCCTCGGACCTGGCCGCCGAGCAGTACTTC. It translates to CASSDLAAEQYF.

The J gene is TRBJ1-2, the V gene TRBV5-4; D unresolved. The length of the CDR3 is 15 residues. Germline V gene sequence: CDR1 SGHNT, CDR2 YYREEE (reference sequence). V shed 4 bases and J shed 6 bases, with 19 bases lying between them. CDR3 DNA: TGTGCCAGCAGCCCCATAGTGACCATCGGGGATGGCTACACCTTC. Amino acids: CASSPIVTIGDGYTF.

This rearrangement joins TRBV3-1 to TRBJ1-2; 7 positions match TRBD1. CDR1 and CDR2 from the germline V gene are LGHDT and YNNKEL (reference sequence). The junction had 4 bases not matched to a gene; V was cut back by 2 bases and J by 4 bases. This CDR3 spans 14 amino acids. The CDR3 loop reads CASSQRAGGYGYTF. As DNA, the CDR3 is TGTGCCAGCAGCCAAAGGGCAGGGGGCTATGGCTACACCTTC.

This clonotype was observed once. The rearrangement links TRBV14 to TRBJ1-5; D is perhaps TRBD1 (5 bases). Germline V CDR1 and CDR2: SGHDN, FVKESK. The CDR3 sequence is 13 residues long. V lost 1 base and J lost 5, with 6 bases in between. The CDR3 DNA follows: TGTGCCAGCAGCCAAGCGGGGGATCAGCCCCAGCATTTT. The encoded protein is CASSQAGDQPQHF.

The chain joins TRBV9 to TRBJ1-1; D call uncertain. V lost 0 bases and J 0 bases, leaving 9 bases between the germline ends. Looked up from germline, CDR1 is SGDLS and CDR2 is YYNGEE. CDR3 length equals 15 residues. In DNA form, the CDR3 reads TGTGCCAGCAGCGTAGGGATGGGCATGAACACTGAAGCTTTCTTT. This codes for CASSVGMGMNTEAFF.

The chain employs TRBV24-1 and TRBJ2-1; D possibly matches TRBD1 or TRBD2 (5 bases each). The CDR3 totals 12 residues. Germline lookup yields CDR1 KGHDR and CDR2 SFDVKD. With 2 bases removed from V and 12 bases from J, the gap between germline ends came to 10 bases. This CDR3 is CATSDWDGGQFF. The CDR3 DNA is TGTGCCACCAGTGATTGGGACGGTGGGCAGTTCTTC.

The chain's CDR3 is CASSPPHRGGDTEAFF. CDR3 bases: TGTGCCAGCAGCCCTCCACACAGGGGAGGGGACACTGAAGCTTTCTTT. The rearrangement uses TRBV5-4 and TRBJ1-1, with TRBD1 identical over 7 bases. The junction had 12 bases not matched to a gene; V was cut back by 4 bases and J by 3 bases. CDR3 size: 16 residues. Looked up from germline, CDR1 is SGHNT and CDR2 is YYREEE (reference sequence).

The chain is built from TRBV20-1 and TRBJ1-1; a possible D gene is TRBD1 (5 bases). V gave up 6 bases and J gave up 1 base, with 15 bases separating them. This CDR3 has 14 amino acids. The germline V gene encodes CDR1 DFQATT and CDR2 SNEGSKA (reference sequence). CDR3 nucleotides: TGCAGTGCAGACAAGGGGACGTCGAACACTGAAGCTTTCTTT. It encodes CSADKGTSNTEAFF.

This rearrangement joins TRBV7-9 to TRBJ1-1; D ambiguous. This CDR3 has 10 residues. The V end was cut by 11 bases, the J end by 3 bases, with 7 bases between. Germline assignment: CDR1 SEHNR and CDR2 FQNEAQ (reference sequence). CDR3 nucleotide sequence: TGTGCCCATGGGGACACTGAAGCTTTCTTT. It yields the protein CAHGDTEAFF.

V gene TRBV29-1 combines with J gene TRBJ2-1; D is unresolved. The ends were cut back, 2 bases at V and 9 bases at J, with 5 bases in the middle. The CDR3 loop spans 10 amino acids. In germline, CDR1 is SQVTM, CDR2 ANQGSEA. The CDR3 DNA follows: TGCAGCGTTGAACCCGGTGAGCAGTTCTTC. Translating gives CSVEPGEQFF.

The J gene is TRBJ1-5, the V gene TRBV6-5; D is ambiguous. Germline CDR1 reads MNHEY; CDR2 reads SVGAGI. The CDR3 is made up of 14 amino acids. V lost 2 bases and J 2 bases, leaving 7 bases between the germline ends. CDR3 region: CASSYREGNQPQHF. The CDR3 DNA reads as TGTGCCAGCAGTTACAGGGAGGGCAATCAGCCCCAGCATTTT.

This sequence joins TRBV4-2 and TRBJ2-5; D is undetermined. The germline CDR1 and CDR2 sequences are LGHNA and YNFKEQ. The V end lost 2 bases, the J end lost 5 bases, and 6 bases lay between the germline ends. The CDR3 sequence is 12 residues long. In nucleotides, the CDR3 is TGTGCCAGCAGCCAATTCGGGGAGACCCAGTACTTC. It codes for CASSQFGETQYF.

The chain employs TRBV12-3 or TRBV12-4 and TRBJ1-1, with 10 bases matching TRBD1. Germline trimming cut 6 bases from V and 6 bases from J; bases unmatched to any gene: 7. CDR3 length: 14 residues. CDR3 protein: CASSQTGGRSEAFF. CDR3 bases: TGTGCCAGCAGCCAGACAGGGGGCCGATCTGAAGCTTTCTTT.

V and J are TRBV9 and TRBJ1-1, with 8 bases lining up with TRBD1. Germline trimming cut 0 bases from V and 5 bases from J; bases unmatched to any gene: 6. The germline V gene has CDR1 SGDLS and CDR2 YYNGEE. This CDR3 is 15 amino acids long. The CDR3 DNA sequence: TGTGCCAGCAGCGTAGGGAGGACAGGGTGGACTGAAGCTTTCTTT. It specifies CASSVGRTGWTEAFF. Filled out from reference TRBV9 and TRBJ1-1, the complete variable domain reads DSGVTQTPKHLITATGQRVTLRCSPRSGDLSVYWYQQSLDQGLQFLIQYYNGEERAKGNILERFSAQQFPDLHSELNLSSLELGDSALYFCASSVGRTGWTEAFFGQGTRLTVV.

This chain joins TRBV20-1 and TRBJ2-7; 7 nucleotides line up with TRBD1. Germline V gene sequence: CDR1 DFQATT, CDR2 SNEGSKA (reference sequence). The J segment lost 4 bases and the V segment lost 3 bases, leaving 12 bases of the junction unmatched. The length of the CDR3 is 15 residues. Here the CDR3 reads CSASPRQGVPYEQYF. The CDR3 nucleotides read TGCAGTGCTAGTCCCCGACAGGGAGTCCCTTACGAGCAGTACTTC.

V gene TRBV4-1 combines with J gene TRBJ1-5; 8 bases fit TRBD1. The junction had 3 bases not matched to a gene; V was cut back by 2 bases and J by 6 bases. The CDR3 runs to 14 residues. Germline values: CDR1 MGHRA, CDR2 YSYEKL. CDR3 DNA sequence: TGCGCCAGCAGCCAAACAGGGGGAGGTCAGCCCCAGCATTTT. This sequence encodes CASSQTGGGQPQHF.

The V gene is TRBV29-1, the J gene TRBJ2-7; TRBD2 matches 7 bases. Germline CDR1 is SQVTM and CDR2 is ANQGSEA. With V trimmed by 1 base and J by 6 bases, 3 bases remained unmatched. The CDR3 loop spans 12 amino acids. The CDR3 spells CSVEGPGGEQYF. CDR3 sequence (DNA): TGCAGCGTTGAAGGGCCGGGAGGCGAGCAGTACTTC.

This clonotype has only a few counts. The chain uses TRBV12-3 or TRBV12-4 and TRBJ2-7, with D uncertain. With 5 bases removed from V and 0 bases from J, the gap between germline ends came to 11 bases. This CDR3 is built from 14 residues. The CDR3: CASSPRRSSYEQYF. In nucleotides, the CDR3 is TGTGCCAGCAGTCCACGACGGAGCTCCTACGAGCAGTACTTC.

The genes are TRBV6-6 and TRBJ1-5; D is possibly TRBD1 (6 bases). Looked up from germline, CDR1 is MNHNY and CDR2 is SVGAGI (reference sequence). CDR3 length: 16 amino acids. The V end was cut by 2 bases, the J end by 5 bases, with 16 bases between. CDR3 sequence reads: CASSYQGHPPHQPQHF. DNA for the CDR3: TGTGCCAGCAGTTACCAGGGACACCCACCTCATCAGCCCCAGCATTTT.

This chain joins TRBV20-1 and TRBJ2-7; D is possibly TRBD1 (6 bases). Looked up from germline, CDR1 is DFQATT and CDR2 is SNEGSKA (reference sequence). V was clipped by 2 bases and J by 1 base, with 21 bases between them. The CDR3 has 17 residues. For the CDR3, the DNA is TGCAGTGCTAGATTCCCCCCCAAAAGGGGGAAGTCCTACGAGCAGTACTTC. This gives the protein CSARFPPKRGKSYEQYF.

The genes are TRBV29-1 and TRBJ1-2; tentative D call: TRBD1 (5 bases). The germline V gene encodes CDR1 SQVTM and CDR2 ANQGSEA. CDR3 length: 14 amino acids. Trimming removed 0 bases from V and 8 bases from J, with 16 bases in between. The chain's CDR3 is CSVEDRDRTWGYTF. DNA for the CDR3: TGCAGCGTTGAAGACAGGGATCGCACCTGGGGCTACACCTTC. Using reference TRBV29-1 and TRBJ1-2 for the parts outside the CDR3, the full variable domain is SAVISQKPSRDICQRGTSLTIQCQVDSQVTMMFWYRQQPGQSLTLIATANQGSEATYESGFVIDKFPISRPNLTFSTLTVSNMSPEDSSIYLCSVEDRDRTWGYTFGSGTRLTVV.

The chain employs TRBV29-1 and TRBJ2-1; 9 nucleotides align to TRBD1. In germline, CDR1 is SQVTM, CDR2 ANQGSEA. The CDR3 runs to 15 residues. Trimming at V came to 6 bases and at J to 0 bases, leaving 6 bases not matched to a gene. CDR3 sequence: CSVRQGESSYNEQFF. The CDR3, as DNA: TGCAGCGTACGACAGGGGGAGAGCTCCTACAATGAGCAGTTCTTC.

This chain links TRBV29-1 with TRBJ1-5; D is possibly TRBD1 (5 bases). V was shortened by 4 bases and J by 2 bases, with 9 bases between the two germline ends. Germline-derived CDR1 and CDR2 are SQVTM and ANQGSEA. The CDR3 extends over 13 amino acids. The DNA of the CDR3 is TGCAGCGTTGCGGGGGGAGGCAATCAGCCCCAGCATTTT. Amino acids: CSVAGGGNQPQHF.